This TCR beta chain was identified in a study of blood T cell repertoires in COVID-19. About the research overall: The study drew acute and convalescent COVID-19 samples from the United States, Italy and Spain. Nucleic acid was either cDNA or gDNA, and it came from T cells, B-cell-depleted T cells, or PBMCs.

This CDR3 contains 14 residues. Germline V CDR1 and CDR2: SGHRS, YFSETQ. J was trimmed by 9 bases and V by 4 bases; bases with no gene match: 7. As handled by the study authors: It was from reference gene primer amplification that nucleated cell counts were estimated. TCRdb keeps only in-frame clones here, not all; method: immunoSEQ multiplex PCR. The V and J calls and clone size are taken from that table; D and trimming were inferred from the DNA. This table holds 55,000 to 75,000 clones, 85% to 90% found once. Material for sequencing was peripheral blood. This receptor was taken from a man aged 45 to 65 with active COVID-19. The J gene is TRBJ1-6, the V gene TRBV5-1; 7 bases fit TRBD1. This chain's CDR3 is CASSPPGGTSPLHF. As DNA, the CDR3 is TGCGCCAGCAGCCCCCCAGGGGGAACTTCACCCCTCCACTTT.